This T cell receptor (beta chain) was sequenced in a study of T cell changes during pregnancy in multiple sclerosis. The CDR3 runs to 13 residues. CDR1 and CDR2 (germline): SGHVS, FQNEAQ. V was pared by 3 bases and J by 4 bases, with 9 bases between. TCRdb's table, derived via immunoSEQ multiplex PCR, lists solely in-frame clones and lacks some. The data hold more than 85,000 clones, with approximately 94% observed a single time. This TCR came from a female donor with multiple sclerosis, enrolled in a pregnancy study. This specimen consisted of peripheral blood, obtained before pregnancy. The chain is built from TRBV7-8 and TRBJ1-1; D is undetermined. The CDR3 nucleotides are TGTGCCAGCAGCTTTTCGGGGAGCACTGAAGCTTTCTTT. Translating it yields CASSFSGSTEAFF. Full variable domain (remainder filled in from reference TRBV7-8 and TRBJ1-1): GAGVSQSPRYKVAKRGQDVALRCDPISGHVSLFWYQQALGQGPEFLTYFQNEAQLDKSGLPSDRFFAERPEGSVSTLKIQRTQQEDSAVYLCASSFSGSTEAFFGQGTRLTVV.